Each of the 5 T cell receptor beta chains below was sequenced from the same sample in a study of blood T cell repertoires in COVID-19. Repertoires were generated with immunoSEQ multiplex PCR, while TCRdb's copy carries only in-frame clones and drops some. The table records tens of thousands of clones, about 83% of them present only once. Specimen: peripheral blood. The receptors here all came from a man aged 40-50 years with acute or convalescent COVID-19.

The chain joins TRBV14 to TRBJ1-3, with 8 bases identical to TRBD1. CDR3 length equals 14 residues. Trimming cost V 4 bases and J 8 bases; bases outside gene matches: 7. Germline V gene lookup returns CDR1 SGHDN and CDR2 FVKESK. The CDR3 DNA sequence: TGTGCCAGCAGCCGGGACAGGCTCCCCGACACCATATATTTT. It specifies CASSRDRLPDTIYF.

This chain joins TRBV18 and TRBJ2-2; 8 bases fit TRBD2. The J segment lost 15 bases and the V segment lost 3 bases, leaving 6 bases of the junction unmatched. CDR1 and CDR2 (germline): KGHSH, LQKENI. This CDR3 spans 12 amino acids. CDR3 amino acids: CASSPGLEMVFF. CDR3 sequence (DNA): TGTGCCAGCTCACCGGGACTAGAAATGGTGTTTTTT.

CDR3 nucleotides: TGTGCCAGCAGCGTACGGGGACAGGCGATAGTCGCAGATACGCAGTATTTT. Translating gives CASSVRGQAIVADTQYF. The chain uses TRBV9 and TRBJ2-3, with 8 bases fitting TRBD1. CDR1 and CDR2 from the germline V gene are SGDLS and YYNGEE. This CDR3 is built from 17 residues. Trimming cost V 1 base and J 4 bases; bases outside gene matches: 11. The variable domain in full, with the rest retrieved from reference TRBV9 and TRBJ2-3, is DSGVTQTPKHLITATGQRVTLRCSPRSGDLSVYWYQQSLDQGLQFLIQYYNGEERAKGNILERFSAQQFPDLHSELNLSSLELGDSALYFCASSVRGQAIVADTQYFGPGTRLTVL.

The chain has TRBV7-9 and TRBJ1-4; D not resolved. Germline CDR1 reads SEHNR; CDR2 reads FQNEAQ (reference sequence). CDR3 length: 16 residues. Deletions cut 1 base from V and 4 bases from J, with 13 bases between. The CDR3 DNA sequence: TGTGCCAGCAGCTTAGGATTGTCACCGGTTAATGAAAAACTGTTTTTT. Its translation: CASSLGLSPVNEKLFF. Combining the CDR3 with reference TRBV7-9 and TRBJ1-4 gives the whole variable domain DTGVSQNPRHKITKRGQNVTFRCDPISEHNRLYWYRQTLGQGPEFLTYFQNEAQLEKSRLLSDRFSAERPKGSFSTLEIQRTEQGDSAMYLCASSLGLSPVNEKLFFGSGTQLSVL.

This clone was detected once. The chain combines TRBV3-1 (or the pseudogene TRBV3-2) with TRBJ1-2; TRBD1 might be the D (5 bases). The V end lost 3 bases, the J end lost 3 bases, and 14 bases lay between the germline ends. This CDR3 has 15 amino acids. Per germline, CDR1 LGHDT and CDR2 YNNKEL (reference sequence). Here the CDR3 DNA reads TGTGCCAGCAGCCACTTGGGGGGGAGCTACTATGGCTACACCTTC. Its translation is CASSHLGGSYYGYTF.